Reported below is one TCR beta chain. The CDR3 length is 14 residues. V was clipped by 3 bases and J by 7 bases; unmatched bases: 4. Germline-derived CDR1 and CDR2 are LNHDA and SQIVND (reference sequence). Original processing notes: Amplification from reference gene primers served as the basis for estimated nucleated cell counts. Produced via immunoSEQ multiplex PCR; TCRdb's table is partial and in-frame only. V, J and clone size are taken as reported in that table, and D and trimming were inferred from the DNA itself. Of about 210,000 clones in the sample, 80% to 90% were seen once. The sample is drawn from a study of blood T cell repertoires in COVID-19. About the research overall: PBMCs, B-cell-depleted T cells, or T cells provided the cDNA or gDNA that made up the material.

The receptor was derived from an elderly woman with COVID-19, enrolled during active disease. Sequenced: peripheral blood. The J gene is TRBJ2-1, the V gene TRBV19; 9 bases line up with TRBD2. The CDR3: CASSIALAGNEQFF. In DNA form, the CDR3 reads TGTGCCAGTAGTATCGCCCTAGCGGGGAATGAGCAGTTCTTC.